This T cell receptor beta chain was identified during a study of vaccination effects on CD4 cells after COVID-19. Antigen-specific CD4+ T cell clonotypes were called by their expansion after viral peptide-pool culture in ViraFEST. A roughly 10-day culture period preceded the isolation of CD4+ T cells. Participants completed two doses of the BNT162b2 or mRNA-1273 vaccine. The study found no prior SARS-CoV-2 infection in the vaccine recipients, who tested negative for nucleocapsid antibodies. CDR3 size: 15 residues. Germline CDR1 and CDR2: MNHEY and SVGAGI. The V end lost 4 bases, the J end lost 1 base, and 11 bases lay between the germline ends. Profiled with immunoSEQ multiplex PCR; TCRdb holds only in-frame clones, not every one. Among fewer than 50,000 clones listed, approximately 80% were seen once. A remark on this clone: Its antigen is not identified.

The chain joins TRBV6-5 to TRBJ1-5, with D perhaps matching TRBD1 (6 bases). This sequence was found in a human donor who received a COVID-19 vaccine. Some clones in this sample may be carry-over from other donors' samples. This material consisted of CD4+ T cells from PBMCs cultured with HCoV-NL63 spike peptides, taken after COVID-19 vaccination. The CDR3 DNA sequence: TGTGCCAGCAGTTCCGGGACAATGAGCAATCAGCCCCAGCATTTT. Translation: CASSSGTMSNQPQHF.